Below, 13 T cell receptor beta chains from the same sample are listed, as sequenced in a study of control samples from healthy donors and cancer patients. Generated by immunoSEQ multiplex PCR, the TCRdb table keeps only in-frame clones and is missing some. In the table there are roughly 120,000 clones, about 91% of which are singletons. The sample comprised blood. The source of these receptors is a man aged 35 to 55 in good health.

The rearrangement links TRBV7-6 to TRBJ2-5; D is perhaps TRBD1 or TRBD2 (6 bases each). In germline, CDR1 is SGHVS, CDR2 FNYEAQ. The CDR3 is 15 residues long. V lost 7 bases to trimming and J lost 5 bases, with 20 bases between them. This chain's CDR3 is CASTVGGGPGETQYF. Here the CDR3 DNA reads TGTGCCAGCACCGTGGGTGGGGGGCCCGGTGAGACCCAGTACTTC.

The V call is TRBV6-1, the J call TRBJ2-7; D gene ambiguous. Germline assignment: CDR1 MNHNS and CDR2 SASEGT. The CDR3 consists of 13 residues. The V end was cut by 0 bases, the J end by 5 bases, with 8 bases between. The CDR3 DNA is TGTGCCAGCAGTGAAGCAGGGTACCACGAGCAGTACTTC. This codes for CASSEAGYHEQYF.

The V gene is TRBV6-6, the J gene TRBJ2-2; D gene unclear. This CDR3 has 16 amino acids. Trimming pared 2 bases from V and 0 bases from J, leaving 10 bases between. CDR1 MNHNY and CDR2 SVGAGI come from the germline V gene (reference sequence). The CDR3: CASSYKPNSNTGELFF. CDR3 nucleotide sequence: TGTGCCAGCAGTTACAAACCGAACTCGAACACCGGGGAGCTGTTTTTT.

The J gene is TRBJ2-6, the V gene TRBV5-4; D call uncertain. Trimming shortened V by 4 bases and J by 2 bases, and 10 bases separated the two germline ends. The CDR3 runs 15 residues. Germline V gives CDR1 SGHNT, CDR2 YYREEE (reference sequence). This CDR3 reads CASSNPKAGANVLTF. The CDR3 DNA follows: TGTGCCAGCAGCAATCCCAAGGCTGGGGCCAACGTCCTGACTTTC. Together with reference TRBV5-4 and TRBJ2-6, the CDR3 gives the full variable domain: ETGVTQSPTHLIKTRGQQVTLRCSSQSGHNTVSWYQQALGQGPQFIFQYYREEENGRGNFPPRFSGLQFPNYSSELNVNALELDDSALYLCASSNPKAGANVLTFGAGSRLTVL.

The chain links TRBV2 to TRBJ1-5; possible D gene TRBD1, 5 bases. Trimming left V 6 bases short and J 9 bases short, with 18 bases between. This CDR3 is 14 amino acids long. The germline V gene has CDR1 SNHLY and CDR2 FYNNEI. The CDR3 nucleotides read TGTGCCAGCAGGGGGGTACAGCCTTTGGGGCCCCAGCATTTT. It specifies CASRGVQPLGPQHF.

A single count supports this clone. This chain links TRBV5-1 with TRBJ1-1; tentative D call: TRBD1 (5 bases). Germline V gene data show CDR1 as SGHRS and CDR2 as YFSETQ. V dropped 4 bases and J dropped 6 bases, with 16 bases sitting between them. The CDR3 is 14 amino acids. CDR3 amino acids: CASSPGREFAEAFF. CDR3 coding DNA: TGCGCCAGCAGCCCCGGCAGGGAATTTGCTGAAGCTTTCTTT.

This clone was seen only once. J is TRBJ2-1 and V is TRBV7-9; D call uncertain. The CDR3 has 15 amino acids. Trimming took off 4 bases at V and 4 bases at J, with 14 bases between the two ends. Germline-derived CDR1 and CDR2 are SEHNR and FQNEAQ (reference sequence). CDR3 DNA sequence: TGTGCCAGCAGCTCCTTAAAAGGCGCTTACAATGAGCAGTTCTTC. Amino acids: CASSSLKGAYNEQFF.

The sample holds a few counts of this clone. This chain links TRBV9 with TRBJ1-6, with 7 bases aligning to TRBD1. Germline CDR1 reads SGDLS; CDR2 reads YYNGEE. There are 14 residues in the CDR3. The V and J ends lost 3 bases and 9 bases, in that order; junction bases with no gene match: 6. The DNA for the CDR3 is TGTGCCAGCAGCGAGACAGGGTTCAGTTCACCCCTCCACTTT. It encodes CASSETGFSSPLHF.

This rearrangement joins TRBV18 to TRBJ1-5; 7 bases fit TRBD1. Germline CDR1 reads KGHSH; CDR2 reads LQKENI. The CDR3 covers 15 residues. The ends lost 3 bases at V and 2 bases at J; junction bases unmatched: 4. The CDR3 DNA reads as TGTGCCAGCTCACCTCACGGGACAGGCAATCAGCCCCAGCATTTT. Translated: CASSPHGTGNQPQHF.

The chain has TRBV5-1 and TRBJ2-7, with a tentative D call TRBD2 (6 bases). The CDR3 is made up of 12 amino acids. Germline CDR1 and CDR2: SGHRS and YFSETQ. Trimming shortened V by 2 bases and J by 6 bases, and 9 bases separated the two germline ends. The chain's CDR3 is CASSFLGGEQYF. CDR3 DNA: TGCGCCAGCAGCTTTCTCGGGGGCGAGCAGTACTTC.

This chain connects TRBV7-9 to TRBJ2-3; D might be TRBD2 (7 bases). The CDR3 sequence is 16 residues long. V lost 5 bases and J lost 1, with 16 bases in between. CDR1 is SEHNR and CDR2 is FQNEAQ in the germline V gene (reference sequence). DNA for the CDR3: TGTGCCAGCAGCCCCCCCGTGCGGGGGCGCACAGATACGCAGTATTTT. Its protein product is CASSPPVRGRTDTQYF. The full variable domain, rest sourced from reference TRBV7-9 and TRBJ2-3, is DTGVSQNPRHKITKRGQNVTFRCDPISEHNRLYWYRQTLGQGPEFLTYFQNEAQLEKSRLLSDRFSAERPKGSFSTLEIQRTEQGDSAMYLCASSPPVRGRTDTQYFGPGTRLTVL.

The chain carries TRBV28 and TRBJ2-7, with a weak D call TRBD1 (6 bases). CDR1 and CDR2 from the germline V gene are MDHEN and SYDVKM. This CDR3 spans 15 amino acids. The germline V and J ends were trimmed by 5 bases and 5 bases, with 19 bases remaining between them. The CDR3 nucleotides read TGTGCCAGCAGTCTACCGTTACAGGGAGTCCACGAGCAGTACTTC. It codes for CASSLPLQGVHEQYF.

This clone was observed a few times. This chain joins TRBV7-2 and TRBJ1-2, with no clear D. Germline CDR1 reads SGHTA; CDR2 reads FQGNSA. The length of the CDR3 is 15 residues. The V end was cut by 1 base, the J end by 4 bases, with 13 bases between. In DNA form, the CDR3 reads TGTGCCAGCAGCTTAGTAGGGTCTTACGGCTATGGCTACACCTTC. Translated, it gives CASSLVGSYGYGYTF.